Reported below is one T cell receptor beta chain. Its target is unknown. Data came from immunoSEQ multiplex PCR; TCRdb stores just in-frame clones and leaves some out. The table records some 5,100 clones, approximately 85% of them present only once. This sample is drawn from a study of T cell repertoires in ileal Crohn's disease. Study overall: Surgery for a complication: stricturing in 61%, penetrating in about 39%. About half received postoperative treatment, around ten with thiopurines and 15 to 20 anti-TNF.

The V gene's germline CDR1 is SGHRS and CDR2 YFSETQ. V was pared by 4 bases and J by 1 base, with 14 bases between. CDR3 length equals 15 residues. Findings of the study overall: Active smokers at surgery had more clonal expansions than non-smokers. Clonality above 26.8% at surgery always came with endoscopic recurrence.

Sequenced material: ileal tissue. The genes are TRBV5-1 and TRBJ1-1; D is perhaps TRBD1 (5 bases). This TCR was recovered from an adult with Crohn's disease. CDR3 coding DNA: TGCGCCAGCAGCCCACGGGGGGAAACGAACACTGAAGCTTTCTTT. Its protein is CASSPRGETNTEAFF.